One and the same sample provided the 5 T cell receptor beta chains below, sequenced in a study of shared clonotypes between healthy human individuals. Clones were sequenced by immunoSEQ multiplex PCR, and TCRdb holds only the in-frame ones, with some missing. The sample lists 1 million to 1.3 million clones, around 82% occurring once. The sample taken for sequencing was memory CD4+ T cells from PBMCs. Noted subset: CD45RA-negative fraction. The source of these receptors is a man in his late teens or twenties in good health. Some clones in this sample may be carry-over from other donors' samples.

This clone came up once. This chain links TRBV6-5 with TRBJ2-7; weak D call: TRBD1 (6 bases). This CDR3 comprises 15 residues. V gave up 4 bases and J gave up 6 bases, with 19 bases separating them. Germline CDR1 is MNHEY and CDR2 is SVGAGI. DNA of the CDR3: TGTGCCAGCAGTTCAGTTCGGTTGGGGGCGGGCGAGCAGTACTTC. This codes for CASSSVRLGAGEQYF.

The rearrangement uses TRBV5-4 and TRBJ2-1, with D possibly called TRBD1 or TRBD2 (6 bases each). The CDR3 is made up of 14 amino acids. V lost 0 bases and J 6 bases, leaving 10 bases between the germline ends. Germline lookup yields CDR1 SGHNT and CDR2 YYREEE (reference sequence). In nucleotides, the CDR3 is TGTGCCAGCAGCTTGGTACGGGGGCGCAATGAGCAGTTCTTC. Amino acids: CASSLVRGRNEQFF.

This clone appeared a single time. The CDR3 DNA sequence: TGCGCCAGCAGCCCCGGGACAGGATCTGGCGAGCAGTACTTC. Translated, it gives CASSPGTGSGEQYF. The chain has TRBV5-1 and TRBJ2-7; 8 nucleotides line up with TRBD1. V lost 4 bases to trimming and J lost 6 bases; unmatched junction nucleotides: 9. Per the germline V gene, CDR1 is SGHRS and CDR2 is YFSETQ. The CDR3 has 14 amino acids.

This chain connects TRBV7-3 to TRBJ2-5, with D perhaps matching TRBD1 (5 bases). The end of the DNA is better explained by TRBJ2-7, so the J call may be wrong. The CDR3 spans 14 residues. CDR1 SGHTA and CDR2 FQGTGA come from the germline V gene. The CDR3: CASSPNRQLYEQYF. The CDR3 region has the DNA TGTGCCAGCAGCCCGAACCGACAGCTTTACGAGCAGTACTTC.

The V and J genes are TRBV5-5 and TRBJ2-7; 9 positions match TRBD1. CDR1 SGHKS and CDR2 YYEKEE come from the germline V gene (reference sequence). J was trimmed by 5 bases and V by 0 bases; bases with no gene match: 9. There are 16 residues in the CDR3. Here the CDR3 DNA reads TGTGCCAGCAGCTTGGTCGCGACAGGGGGTTTCAACGAGCAGTACTTC. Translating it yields CASSLVATGGFNEQYF.